This TCR beta chain was sequenced in a study of T-cell reconstitution after alpha-beta-depleted transplantation in children. The V gene lost 3 bases and the J gene lost 3 bases, with 9 bases spanning the gap. Germline V CDR1 and CDR2: SGHTA, FQGNSA. CDR3 length: 13 amino acids. Unique molecular identifiers featured in how the TCRbeta library was prepared. Each CDR3 protein gets one entry after TCRdb re-called the PCR reads with MiXCR. The data contain about 490,000 distinct CDR3 sequences, approximately 10% of them seen just once; the ten biggest clones take up 2% to 2.5%. This clonotype was seen a handful of times. Its antigen is currently unknown. Study results and limitations: T cells produced anew were the main source of T-cell counts and diversity one year after transplant.

The sequence came from a child aged 2 to 15 with inherited bone marrow failure, due to receive a stem cell transplant. The sequencing here drew on PBMCs, taken before TCRalphabeta/CD19-depleted stem cell transplant. The gene calls are TRBV7-2 and TRBJ2-7; unclear D gene. The CDR3 bases are TGTGCCAGCAGCTTCGCTCCCATCTACGAGCAGTACTTC. Its protein is CASSFAPIYEQYF.